Below are 5 T cell receptor beta chains sequenced from a single sample in a study of shared clonotypes between healthy human individuals. The protocol was immunoSEQ multiplex PCR, while the TCRdb copy is restricted to in-frame clones and leaves out a portion. This table holds about 600,000 clones, roughly 95% found once. CD45RO-negative, CCR7-positively selected cells formed the naive CD8 fraction, excluding terminally differentiated effector memory CD45RA+ cells. The sequencing sample was made of naive CD8+ T cells sorted from blood. These receptors all stem from a woman aged 25 to 45 in good health.

V usage is TRBV5-4 and J usage is TRBJ2-7; the D gene is possibly TRBD2 (5 bases). The CDR3 is 15 residues long. V gave up 4 bases and J gave up 2 bases, with 16 bases separating them. Germline V lookup: CDR1 SGHNT, CDR2 YYREEE (reference sequence). The CDR3 coding sequence is TGTGCCAGCAGCACGGGGTCGCGACAAACCTACGAGCAGTACTTC. It codes for CASSTGSRQTYEQYF. The complete variable domain, with remaining parts taken from reference TRBV5-4 and TRBJ2-7, reads ETGVTQSPTHLIKTRGQQVTLRCSSQSGHNTVSWYQQALGQGPQFIFQYYREEENGRGNFPPRFSGLQFPNYSSELNVNALELDDSALYLCASSTGSRQTYEQYFGPGTRLTVT.

This chain joins TRBV10-2 and TRBJ2-1; D is perhaps TRBD1 or TRBD2 (6 bases each). Between the trimmed V and J ends, which lost 10 bases and 2 bases, there was a span of 15 bases. Germline V gene data show CDR1 as WSHSY and CDR2 as SAAADI. CDR3 length: 14 residues. CDR3 sequence reads: CATRGVAAYNEQFF. CDR3 coding DNA: TGCGCCACCAGGGGAGTAGCGGCCTACAATGAGCAGTTCTTC.

The rearrangement joins TRBV28 to TRBJ2-1, with D perhaps TRBD2 (6 bases). The germline CDR1 and CDR2 sequences are MDHEN and SYDVKM. CDR3 size: 17 residues. V was cut by 2 bases and J by 5 bases, with 19 bases left in between. This chain's CDR3 is CASSLIIVGGTHNEQFF. CDR3 nucleotides: TGTGCCAGCAGTTTAATCATAGTGGGCGGGACCCACAATGAGCAGTTCTTC.

This CDR3 reads CASSPHRVLTQETQYF. The CDR3 DNA reads TGTGCCAGCTCACCGCACCGGGTCTTAACTCAAGAGACCCAGTACTTC. This chain joins TRBV18 and TRBJ2-5; D remains unclear. V lost 3 bases to trimming and J lost 2 bases, with 16 bases between them. Per germline, CDR1 KGHSH and CDR2 LQKENI. The CDR3 covers 16 residues.

This clone was seen more than once but under ten times. The chain carries TRBV9 and TRBJ1-1, with 7 bases matching TRBD1. The germline V gene encodes CDR1 SGDLS and CDR2 YYNGEE. The CDR3 consists of 15 residues. The V segment lost 1 base and the J segment 3 bases; nucleotides outside the gene matches: 6. The CDR3 loop reads CASSVTGDSYTEAFF. CDR3 nucleotide sequence: TGTGCCAGCAGCGTAACAGGGGATTCGTACACTGAAGCTTTCTTT.